This record covers a single TCR beta chain. The target antigen is unknown. This entry comes from a study of blood T cells in healthy people across ages. Notes on the study in general: Naive T cell percentage showed a strong correlation with TCR beta diversity. The study could not conclusively compare naive and antigen-experienced cells, given its unsorted PBMCs.

Roughly 10 milliliters of peripheral blood were drawn from each donor. The CDR3 spans 14 residues. Per germline, CDR1 MNHNY and CDR2 SVGAGI (reference sequence). V was shortened by 10 bases and J by 6 bases, with 19 bases between the two germline ends. Alongside a J-beta primer mix, a sample-barcoded 5' primer served in a second PCR lasting roughly 7 to 11 cycles. TCRdb recomputed calls from the 5' RACE reads with MiXCR, one row per CDR3 protein. The table has about 800,000 distinct CDR3 sequences, roughly 50% seen once. The receptor comes from a man aged 25-45 years in good health. Sample: blood. The gene calls are TRBV6-6 and TRBJ1-5; tentative D call: TRBD1 (5 bases). In DNA form, the CDR3 reads TGTGCCACCGATCAGGGTAGAACTCCTCAGCCCCAGCATTTT. Protein sequence: CATDQGRTPQPQHF.